The 30 T cell receptor beta chains listed next were all sequenced from one sample in a study of cytomegalovirus exposure and HLA in healthy donors. The PCR was carried out with 60 Vbeta primers and 13 Jbeta primers. Here immunoSEQ multiplex PCR was the method, and the copy in TCRdb shows in-frame clones only, minus some. The sample has fewer than 200,000 clones, roughly 78% seen once. Sequencing was carried out using PBMCs. The receptors were sampled from a woman in her thirties or forties in good health and CMV-seronegative.

V gene TRBV7-6 combines with J gene TRBJ1-3, with D unresolved. The CDR3 is 16 amino acids. Germline assignment: CDR1 SGHVS and CDR2 FNYEAQ. The V gene lost 1 base and the J gene lost 3 bases, with 13 bases spanning the gap. Written as DNA, the CDR3 is TGTGCCAGCAGCTTAGATTCAGGAAACTTTGGAAACACCATATATTTT. Its translation: CASSLDSGNFGNTIYF.

The sample holds many counts of this clone. This specimen includes other DNA sequences encoding the same CDR3. The chain carries TRBV2 and TRBJ2-7, with D tentatively TRBD1 (5 bases). CDR1 is SNHLY and CDR2 is FYNNEI in the germline V gene. The CDR3 is 13 amino acids. V lost 3 bases, J lost 3 bases, and 9 bases lay in between. The CDR3 reads CASSDSGNYEQYF. CDR3 DNA sequence: TGTGCCAGCAGTGATTCAGGGAACTACGAGCAGTACTTC.

This chain links TRBV15 with TRBJ2-7; D remains unclear. Germline loops: CDR1 LNHNV, CDR2 YYDKDF (reference sequence). Trimming shortened V by 0 bases and J by 3 bases, and 9 bases separated the two germline ends. The CDR3 sequence is 14 residues long. CDR3 DNA: TGTGCCACCAGCAGAGATCGTGGCAGCTACGAGCAGTACTTC. Encoded protein: CATSRDRGSYEQYF.

V gene TRBV9 combines with J gene TRBJ2-1; 7 bases are shared with TRBD2. CDR1 is SGDLS, CDR2 YYNGEE, per germline. J was trimmed by 1 base and V by 4 bases; bases with no gene match: 11. The CDR3 runs 17 residues. The CDR3 region has the DNA TGTGCCAGCAGCAAGAGACTAGCAGTACTTTCCTACAATGAGCAGTTCTTC. Its protein is CASSKRLAVLSYNEQFF.

This sequence joins TRBV19 and TRBJ1-5; no reliable D call. Trimming shortened V by 5 bases and J by 5 bases, and 10 bases separated the two germline ends. The CDR3 has 13 residues. Germline CDR1 is LNHDA and CDR2 is SQIVND (reference sequence). The CDR3 bases are TGTGCCAGTAGTTCGCAGGTGGATCAGCCCCAGCATTTT. It specifies CASSSQVDQPQHF.

The V call is TRBV6-5, the J call TRBJ1-4; TRBD1 matches 8 bases. J gave up 10 bases and V 6 bases, and 10 bases lay outside the gene matches. The CDR3 consists of 14 residues. The germline CDR1 and CDR2 sequences are MNHEY and SVGAGI. CDR3 nucleotides: TGTGCCAGCAGGGCGACAGGGGTAGATGTAAAACTGTTTTTT. Amino acid sequence: CASRATGVDVKLFF.

The CDR3: CASTGAQETQYF. The DNA of the CDR3 is TGTGCCAGCACGGGAGCCCAAGAGACCCAGTACTTC. The genes are TRBV11-3 and TRBJ2-5; D might be TRBD2 (6 bases). This CDR3 region has 12 residues. Trimming left V 7 bases short and J 1 base short, with 7 bases between. Per germline, CDR1 SGHNT and CDR2 YENEEA.

This sequence joins TRBV5-1 and TRBJ1-1; the match to TRBD1 covers 10 bases. Germline V gene sequence: CDR1 SGHRS, CDR2 YFSETQ. Trimming removed 2 bases from V and 4 bases from J; junction bases left unmatched: 8. This CDR3 region has 16 residues. CDR3 coding DNA: TGCGCCAGCAGCTTTGGTGGACAGGGGGGTGGCACTGAAGCTTTCTTT. It is translated as CASSFGGQGGGTEAFF.

DNA of the CDR3: TGCGCCAGCAGCTTGGGGGCTAGCGGGAAAGTAGGCTACAATGAGCAGTTCTTC. Translation gives CASSLGASGKVGYNEQFF. This rearrangement joins TRBV5-1 to TRBJ2-1, with 9 bases that match TRBD2. The junction had 10 bases not matched to a gene; V was cut back by 0 bases and J by 3 bases. Germline CDR1 reads SGHRS; CDR2 reads YFSETQ. This CDR3 is 18 amino acids long.

CDR3 sequence reads: CASSYRASGSGSEQFF. CDR3 DNA: TGTGCCAGCAGTTACCGGGCTAGCGGGAGCGGGAGTGAGCAGTTCTTC. J is TRBJ2-1 and V is TRBV6-5, with 10 nucleotides matching TRBD2. V shed 2 bases, J shed 9 bases, and the junction held 10 bases outside the gene matches. CDR1 is MNHEY, CDR2 SVGAGI, per germline. This CDR3 contains 16 residues.

This chain connects TRBV10-3 to TRBJ1-2; 8 bases fit TRBD1. This CDR3 spans 16 amino acids. Per the germline V gene, CDR1 is ENHRY and CDR2 is SYGVKD. V gave up 7 bases and J gave up 7 bases; unmatched junction bases: 17. CDR3 sequence: CAITPGQVNLLRGYTF. CDR3 bases: TGTGCCATCACGCCGGGACAGGTGAACCTATTACGTGGCTACACCTTC.

Only one count was recorded for this clone. The CDR3 sequence is CASSPEGQRGEQFF. The CDR3 DNA reads as TGCGCCAGCAGCCCCGAGGGACAGCGGGGGGAGCAGTTCTTC. The V call is TRBV5-1, the J call TRBJ2-1, with D perhaps matching TRBD2 (8 bases). The CDR3 runs to 14 residues. From germline, CDR1 is SGHRS and CDR2 YFSETQ. Trimming took 4 bases from V and 10 from J, leaving 18 bases between them.

This clone was counted a single time. The chain combines TRBV11-3 with TRBJ2-3; 11 nucleotides agree with TRBD2. Trimming removed 5 bases from V and 2 bases from J; junction bases left unmatched: 6. The CDR3 runs 16 residues. Per the germline V gene, CDR1 is SGHNT and CDR2 is YENEEA. The DNA of the CDR3 is TGTGCCAGCAGCCCCGGGACTAGCGGAACCACAGATACGCAGTATTTT. Its translation is CASSPGTSGTTDTQYF.

This clone was counted between two and nine times. Relative to the germline gene, one junction end is altered; a read error may explain this. The chain recombines TRBV29-1 with TRBJ1-1; D remains ambiguous. This CDR3 comprises 13 residues. From germline, CDR1 is SQVTM and CDR2 ANQGSEA. For the CDR3, the DNA is TGCAGCCTTGAAGGGAGCCCGAACACTGAAGCTTTCTTT. Amino acid sequence: CSLEGSPNTEAFF.

This chain connects TRBV7-8 to TRBJ2-5; 13 bases line up with TRBD2. The V gene end was trimmed by 3 bases and the J gene end by 6 bases; junction bases not matched to a gene: 13. The CDR3 spans 18 residues. The germline V gene encodes CDR1 SGHVS and CDR2 FQNEAQ. CDR3 sequence: CASSFGLAGALVGKTQYF. CDR3 DNA sequence: TGTGCCAGCAGCTTCGGACTAGCGGGGGCACTCGTAGGGAAGACCCAGTACTTC.

This clone showed up just once. The chain joins TRBV6-1 to TRBJ2-5; D perhaps matches TRBD2 (5 bases). The J call may be in error: the DNA end matches TRBJ2-7 better. Germline CDR1 MNHNS, CDR2 SASEGT. The CDR3 is 13 amino acids. The CDR3 bases are TGTGCCAGCACCTCTCTAGGAGGCTACGAGCAGTACTTC. It specifies CASTSLGGYEQYF.

This clone appeared a few times. The chain carries TRBV5-6 and TRBJ2-7; 9 bases line up with TRBD1. V lost 3 bases, J lost 6 bases, and 4 bases stayed unmatched. The CDR3 consists of 13 residues. CDR1 is SGHDT and CDR2 is YYEEEE in the germline V gene. The CDR3 spells CASSSTGGGEQYF. The CDR3, as DNA: TGTGCCAGCAGCTCCACAGGGGGCGGCGAGCAGTACTTC.

The rearrangement uses TRBV6-5 and TRBJ1-2; D possibly corresponds to TRBD1 (5 bases). Trimming took 2 bases from V and 6 from J, leaving 10 bases between them. This CDR3 has 13 amino acids. Germline V CDR1 and CDR2: MNHEY, SVGAGI. CDR3 DNA: TGTGCCAGCAGTTACACAGGCACCGATGGCTACACCTTC. It specifies CASSYTGTDGYTF.

The rearrangement uses TRBV18 and TRBJ1-3; D remains ambiguous. Looked up from germline, CDR1 is KGHSH and CDR2 is LQKENI. The CDR3 consists of 15 residues. Trimming stripped 2 bases from V and 0 bases from J, with 8 bases between. CDR3: CASSPSADSGNTIYF. The CDR3 DNA reads TGTGCCAGCTCACCATCGGCGGACTCTGGAAACACCATATATTTT. Full variable domain (missing parts from reference TRBV18 and TRBJ1-3): NAGVMQNPRHLVRRRGQEARLRCSPMKGHSHVYWYRQLPEEGLKFMVYLQKENIIDESGMPKERFSAEFPKEGPSILRIQQVVRGDSAAYFCASSPSADSGNTIYFGEGSWLTVV.

This chain uses TRBV7-2 with TRBJ1-2, with a weak D call TRBD1 (5 bases). Germline V lookup: CDR1 SGHTA, CDR2 FQGNSA. Trimming took off 5 bases at V and 2 bases at J, with 9 bases between the two ends. This CDR3 contains 13 residues. This chain's CDR3 is CASSAGPNYGYTF. The CDR3 DNA is TGTGCCAGCAGCGCGGGACCGAACTATGGCTACACCTTC.

This clone was detected only once. This chain links TRBV7-9 with TRBJ1-2; 10 bases map to TRBD1. Germline-derived CDR1 and CDR2 are SEHNR and FQNEAQ (reference sequence). Losses at the gene ends were 5 bases for V and 7 bases for J; bases not matched to a gene: 22. The CDR3 is made up of 19 amino acids. The CDR3 DNA is TGTGCCAGCAGCCCAACCGGGGGACAGGGGTCTTTAAAGGCCGGTGGCTACACCTTC. Translated: CASSPTGGQGSLKAGGYTF.

This sequence joins TRBV5-1 and TRBJ1-3, with TRBD1 as a possible D gene (5 bases). Germline V gives CDR1 SGHRS, CDR2 YFSETQ. The V and J ends lost 6 bases and 3 bases respectively, with 19 bases between them. The CDR3 runs to 16 residues. CDR3 DNA sequence: TGCGCCAGCACTCCATCAGGGTCTACGAGTGGAAACACCATATATTTT. Translated: CASTPSGSTSGNTIYF.

This chain joins TRBV6-1 and TRBJ2-1; D gene ambiguous. The CDR3 loop spans 12 amino acids. In germline, CDR1 is MNHNS, CDR2 SASEGT. V was clipped by 4 bases and J by 4 bases, with 5 bases between them. The CDR3, as DNA: TGTGCCAGCAGTGCGGTGTACAATGAGCAGTTCTTC. Protein: CASSAVYNEQFF.

This sequence joins TRBV2 and TRBJ2-7, with 8 bases aligning to TRBD1. The CDR3 extends over 15 amino acids. The V gene's germline CDR1 is SNHLY and CDR2 FYNNEI. The J segment lost 0 bases and the V segment lost 7 bases, leaving 8 bases of the junction unmatched. The CDR3 is CASTSGGGGSYEQYF. CDR3 in DNA: TGTGCCAGCACTTCAGGGGGCGGTGGCTCCTACGAGCAGTACTTC.

Of note for this clone: This is likely a read error, given that the CDR3 carries no conserved phenylalanine or tryptophan at its end. The V call is TRBV5-1, the J call TRBJ1-5; 7 positions agree with TRBD1. The CDR3 runs 14 residues. V gave up 1 base and J gave up 6 bases; unmatched junction bases: 4. Germline V gene data show CDR1 as SGHRS and CDR2 as YFSETQ. CDR3 nucleotide sequence: TGCGCCAGCAGCTTGTTTTCAGGGGGTCAGCCCCAGCATGTT. The encoded protein is CASSLFSGGQPQHV.

The J gene is TRBJ2-1, the V gene TRBV5-1, with D tentatively TRBD1 (6 bases). The V end lost 0 bases, the J end lost 10 bases, and 20 bases lay between the germline ends. Per the germline V gene, CDR1 is SGHRS and CDR2 is YFSETQ. The CDR3 runs 16 residues. In DNA form, the CDR3 reads TGCGCCAGCAGCTTGGCTTATGACAGGTGGGGGTCGGAGCAGTTCTTC. Encoded protein: CASSLAYDRWGSEQFF.

Notes on this clone: The same CDR3 arises from other DNA sequences in this sample as well. V usage is TRBV30 and J usage is TRBJ2-5; D gene unclear. The germline CDR1 and CDR2 sequences are GTSNPN and SVGIG (reference sequence). Trimming stripped 0 bases from V and 5 bases from J, with 10 bases between. The CDR3 covers 13 residues. CDR3 bases: TGTGCCTGGAGTGTACGCGAGAGGGAGACCCAGTACTTC. It encodes CAWSVRERETQYF.

The rearrangement joins TRBV9 to TRBJ1-4; TRBD1 matches 9 bases. V lost 4 bases and J lost 4; bases outside the gene matches: 8. The CDR3 length is 16 residues. Germline loops: CDR1 SGDLS, CDR2 YYNGEE. CDR3 protein: CASSPTGTGINEKLFF. CDR3 DNA: TGTGCCAGCAGCCCAACCGGGACAGGGATTAATGAAAAACTGTTTTTT.

Here the CDR3 reads CASSPPGQYQETQYF. CDR3 nucleotide sequence: TGTGCCAGCTCACCACCGGGACAGTACCAAGAGACCCAGTACTTC. This chain connects TRBV18 to TRBJ2-5; 7 bases agree with TRBD1. Germline V gene sequence: CDR1 KGHSH, CDR2 LQKENI. The junction had 1 base not matched to a gene; V was cut back by 0 bases and J by 0 bases. This CDR3 is 15 amino acids long.

This chain joins TRBV5-1 and TRBJ2-7, with TRBD2 matching over 8 bases. The CDR3 contains 17 residues. The germline gives CDR1 SGHRS, CDR2 YFSETQ. V lost 1 base, J lost 3 bases, and 12 bases stayed unmatched. In DNA, the CDR3 is TGCGCCAGCAGCTTGAGAGTAGCGGGAAGTTATAGCTACGAGCAGTACTTC. Protein product: CASSLRVAGSYSYEQYF.